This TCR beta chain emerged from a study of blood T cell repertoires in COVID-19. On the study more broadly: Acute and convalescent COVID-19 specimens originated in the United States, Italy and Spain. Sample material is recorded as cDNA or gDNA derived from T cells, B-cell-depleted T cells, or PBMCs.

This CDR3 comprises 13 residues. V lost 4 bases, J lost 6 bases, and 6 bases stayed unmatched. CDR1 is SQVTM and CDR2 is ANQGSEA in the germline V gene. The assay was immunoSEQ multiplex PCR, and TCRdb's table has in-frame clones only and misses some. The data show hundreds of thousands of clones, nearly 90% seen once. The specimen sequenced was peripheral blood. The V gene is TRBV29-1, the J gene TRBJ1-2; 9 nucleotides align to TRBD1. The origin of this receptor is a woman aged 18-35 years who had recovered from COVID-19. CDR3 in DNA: TGCAGCGTTGCAGGACAGGGGAAGAATGGCTACACCTTC. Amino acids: CSVAGQGKNGYTF.